The 18 T cell receptor beta chains given below trace back to one sample, sequenced in a study of shared clonotypes between healthy human individuals. Sequencing was performed with immunoSEQ multiplex PCR; in TCRdb, only in-frame clones are kept and a portion is missing. The table includes over 1.4 million clones, roughly 96% detected once. Sequenced input: naive CD4+ T cells sorted from blood. As for subset: CD45RA+ positively selected. The receptor set was obtained from a man aged 25-40 years in good health.

V gene TRBV18 combines with J gene TRBJ1-3; TRBD1 aligns across 8 bases. The CDR3 is 17 residues long. V gave up 3 bases and J gave up 0 bases; unmatched junction bases: 7. The germline V gene has CDR1 KGHSH and CDR2 LQKENI. CDR3 DNA sequence: TGTGCCAGCTCACCTTTGGGACAGGCGAGCTCTGGAAACACCATATATTTT. Translated, it gives CASSPLGQASSGNTIYF. Using reference TRBV18 and TRBJ1-3 for the parts outside the CDR3, the full variable domain is NAGVMQNPRHLVRRRGQEARLRCSPMKGHSHVYWYRQLPEEGLKFMVYLQKENIIDESGMPKERFSAEFPKEGPSILRIQQVVRGDSAAYFCASSPLGQASSGNTIYFGEGSWLTVV.

The V gene is TRBV7-8, the J gene TRBJ1-2; D may be TRBD1 (6 bases). The CDR3 is 15 residues long. Germline assignment: CDR1 SGHVS and CDR2 FQNEAQ. V was clipped by 5 bases and J by 0 bases, with 13 bases between them. In DNA, the CDR3 is TGTGCCAGCAGCCGACAGGCAGGAGCTAACTATGGCTACACCTTC. Amino acid sequence: CASSRQAGANYGYTF. Looking up the rest from reference TRBV7-8 and TRBJ1-2 gives the full variable domain: GAGVSQSPRYKVAKRGQDVALRCDPISGHVSLFWYQQALGQGPEFLTYFQNEAQLDKSGLPSDRFFAERPEGSVSTLKIQRTQQEDSAVYLCASSRQAGANYGYTFGSGTRLTVV.

The chain links TRBV2 to TRBJ2-3; possibly TRBD1 for D (7 bases). The CDR3 extends over 15 amino acids. Germline-derived CDR1 and CDR2 are SNHLY and FYNNEI. With 5 bases removed from V and 2 bases from J, the gap between germline ends came to 14 bases. Here the CDR3 DNA reads TGTGCCAGCAGTCCGGAGGGGGCTAACACAGATACGCAGTATTTT. Its protein is CASSPEGANTDTQYF.

This chain uses TRBV6-6 with TRBJ2-7; D uncertain. Trimming removed 0 bases at V and 5 bases at J, with 8 bases between. Germline CDR1 reads MNHNY; CDR2 reads SVGAGI (reference sequence). This CDR3 is 13 amino acids long. The CDR3 sequence: CASSYSKGNEQYF. Here the CDR3 DNA reads TGTGCCAGCAGTTACTCGAAAGGGAACGAGCAGTACTTC.

The chain has TRBV7-2 and TRBJ1-3; D uncertain. CDR3 length: 13 amino acids. The V end lost 4 bases, the J end lost 4 bases, and 8 bases lay between the germline ends. The germline V gene encodes CDR1 SGHTA and CDR2 FQGNSA. The CDR3 nucleotides are TGTGCCAGCAGCTCGAGGGTCGGAAACACCATATATTTT. The encoded protein is CASSSRVGNTIYF.

The rearrangement uses TRBV7-6 and TRBJ2-3; possible D gene TRBD2, 6 bases. Trimming left V 5 bases short and J 7 bases short, with 19 bases between. This CDR3 contains 15 residues. The germline V gene encodes CDR1 SGHVS and CDR2 FNYEAQ. The CDR3 sequence is CASSPLADGGNTQYF. CDR3 DNA sequence: TGTGCCAGCAGCCCACTAGCAGACGGGGGAAATACGCAGTATTTT.

The J gene is TRBJ1-5, the V gene TRBV10-3; D gene unclear. The length of the CDR3 is 15 residues. Germline-derived CDR1 and CDR2 are ENHRY and SYGVKD. V shed 2 bases and J shed 4 bases, with 12 bases lying between them. This CDR3 is CAISEATRPNQPQHF. The CDR3 DNA reads as TGTGCCATCAGTGAGGCTACAAGGCCAAATCAGCCCCAGCATTTT.

The chain joins TRBV10-1 to TRBJ2-7; D tentatively reads TRBD1 or TRBD2 (5 bases each). Germline CDR1 reads WNHNN; CDR2 reads SYGVQD (reference sequence). V shed 0 bases and J shed 5 bases, with 8 bases lying between them. The CDR3 runs to 13 residues. The CDR3 sequence: CASSESGVDEQYF. CDR3 DNA: TGCGCCAGCAGTGAGTCGGGGGTAGACGAGCAGTACTTC.

This clone was seen only once. This chain links TRBV7-2 with TRBJ2-5; D is undetermined. V shed 6 bases and J shed 3 bases, with 17 bases lying between them. The CDR3 has 15 residues. Germline V gives CDR1 SGHTA, CDR2 FQGNSA. The DNA for the CDR3 is TGTGCCAGCAGGTCGCCCCGAAGAAGGGAAGAGACCCAGTACTTC. Protein sequence: CASRSPRRREETQYF.

This chain uses TRBV5-5 with TRBJ2-2, with TRBD1 as a possible D gene (5 bases). Trimming cost V 4 bases and J 1 base, with 14 bases left between them. Germline CDR1 and CDR2: SGHKS and YYEKEE (reference sequence). The CDR3 is made up of 16 amino acids. CDR3 sequence: CASSPRPGLNTGELFF. In DNA, the CDR3 is TGTGCCAGCAGCCCCCGCCCAGGGCTGAACACCGGGGAGCTGTTTTTT.

The CDR3 nucleotides read TGCGCCAGCAGCTTGCGGGACAGGGAGCGGGCGCGGACGCAGTATTTT. This gives the protein CASSLRDRERARTQYF. The V call is TRBV5-1, the J call TRBJ2-3, with TRBD1 identical over 9 bases. J gave up 9 bases and V 1 base, and 12 bases lay outside the gene matches. Per the germline V gene, CDR1 is SGHRS and CDR2 is YFSETQ. CDR3 length: 16 residues.

This sequence joins TRBV27 and TRBJ1-2; a possible D gene is TRBD1 (5 bases). Trimming cost V 6 bases and J 7 bases, with 21 bases left between them. Looked up from germline, CDR1 is MNHEY and CDR2 is SMNVEV (reference sequence). CDR3 length: 15 amino acids. CDR3 protein: CASSLQVTGGGGYTF. As DNA, the CDR3 is TGTGCCAGCAGCCTCCAGGTAACAGGCGGCGGTGGCTACACCTTC.

The V and J genes are TRBV6-6 and TRBJ2-1, with D perhaps matching TRBD1 (6 bases). The germline V and J ends were trimmed by 8 bases and 4 bases, with 15 bases remaining between them. The CDR3 contains 14 residues. CDR1 and CDR2 from the germline V gene are MNHNY and SVGAGI (reference sequence). This CDR3 is CASAWGPSYNEQFF. As DNA, the CDR3 is TGTGCCAGCGCCTGGGGGCCATCATACAATGAGCAGTTCTTC.

The chain has TRBV2 and TRBJ2-1; D is perhaps TRBD1 (5 bases). The CDR3 has 12 residues. Trimming removed 6 bases from V and 8 bases from J, with 11 bases in between. Germline V lookup: CDR1 SNHLY, CDR2 FYNNEI. The CDR3 DNA follows: TGTGCCAGCAGAGATGACAGTCATGAGCAGTTCTTC. Translated: CASRDDSHEQFF. The full variable domain, its missing parts supplied by reference TRBV2 and TRBJ2-1, is EPEVTQTPSHQVTQMGQEVILRCVPISNHLYFYWYRQILGQKVEFLVSFYNNEISEKSEIFDDQFSVERPDGSNFTLKIRSTKLEDSAMYFCASRDDSHEQFFGPGTRLTVL.

The chain is built from TRBV10-3 and TRBJ2-5, with D hard to call. The CDR3 sequence is 13 residues long. With 3 bases removed from V and 3 bases from J, the gap between germline ends came to 8 bases. CDR1 ENHRY and CDR2 SYGVKD come from the germline V gene. The CDR3 DNA reads as TGTGCCATCAGTGAAAATCGAAAAGAGACCCAGTACTTC. Its protein product is CAISENRKETQYF.

CDR3 amino acids: CASSLGLAGGSYEQYF. The CDR3 nucleotides read TGTGCCAGCAGTCTGGGACTAGCGGGAGGGTCCTACGAGCAGTACTTC. The chain employs TRBV25-1 and TRBJ2-7; 16 positions match TRBD2. This CDR3 is built from 16 residues. J gave up 1 base and V 5 bases, and 2 bases lay outside the gene matches. The germline V gene encodes CDR1 MGHDK and CDR2 SYGVNS.

Only one count was recorded for this clone. This chain uses TRBV7-8 with TRBJ2-7; 7 positions agree with TRBD2. From germline, CDR1 is SGHVS and CDR2 FQNEAQ. The CDR3 totals 14 residues. The V and J ends lost 2 bases and 2 bases, in that order; junction bases with no gene match: 3. As DNA, the CDR3 is TGTGCCAGCAGCTTAAGGGAGGGGACCTACGAGCAGTACTTC. Residues: CASSLREGTYEQYF.

This chain uses TRBV5-1 with TRBJ2-1, with TRBD2 identical over 9 bases. Germline CDR1 is SGHRS and CDR2 is YFSETQ. CDR3 length: 16 residues. V shed 4 bases, J shed 7 bases, and the junction held 12 bases outside the gene matches. The CDR3 is CASSLTTSGPWNEQFF. CDR3 sequence (DNA): TGCGCCAGCAGCCTCACAACTAGCGGGCCTTGGAATGAGCAGTTCTTC.